This T cell receptor beta chain derives from a study of T cells in tumors after PD-1 blockade. The table came from immunoSEQ multiplex PCR; TCRdb's copy has only in-frame clones and leaves some out. The repertoire has roughly 8,000 clones, 60% to 70% of them found once; the top ten carry roughly 4.7%. Material: tumor tissue, obtained after anti-PD-1 treatment. This TCR was sampled from a human donor with basal cell carcinoma.

The CDR3 spells CASSQDLGTSWQFF. In nucleotides, the CDR3 is TGTGCCAGCAGCCAAGATTTGGGGACTAGCTGGCAGTTCTTC. V usage is TRBV14 and J usage is TRBJ2-1; 9 positions agree with TRBD2. Trimming took 0 bases from V and 12 from J; bases not matched to a gene: 6. Germline V lookup: CDR1 SGHDN, CDR2 FVKESK. The CDR3 is 14 amino acids.